The T cell receptor (beta chain) described here comes from a study of technical replicates of blood from several donors (dated by TCRdb to 2015 to 2018). Only one count was recorded for this clone. It has no known antigen specificity. The record has no base qualities; no much larger clone is one base away. Receptor amplification or capture employed the immunoSEQ multiplex PCR assay. In TCRdb, the immuneACCESS table is reduced to in-frame sequences with V and J assigned. These tables do not hold every clone; where another copy was compared, an unresolved V gene accounts for under half, and the others remain unexplained. For this sample there are over 50,000 clones; approximately 84% appear just once. The ten largest clones add up to 4% to 6% of the sample. The receptor was isolated from a human donor in good health. Some clones in this sample may be carry-over from other donors' samples. Input material: PBMCs.

The DNA is TGTGCCAGCAGTTTTCGTGCGGGACCCAATCAGCCCCAGCATTTT. It translates as CASSFRAGPNQPQHF. The chain joins TRBV28 to TRBJ1-5; D gene: possibly TRBD1, on 5 matching bases. V sheds 3 bases and J sheds 3 bases, leaving 12 bases between their ends. The germline V gene encodes CDR1 MDHEN and CDR2 SYDVKM. Its CDR3 holds 15 amino acids, cysteine through phenylalanine. The kept DNA is CDR3 alone, 45 bases in frame from the first base.